Below, 20 T cell receptor beta chains from the same sample are listed, as sequenced in a study of Tregs in tolerant kidney transplant recipients. Method: immunoSEQ multiplex PCR; TCRdb's copy keeps in-frame clones and lacks some. The sample is made up of approximately 49,000 clones, and the top ten hold about 0.85% of it. The sample consisted of CD4+ T cells from blood, taken before the transplant. Every receptor here comes from a human donor who received a combined kidney and bone marrow transplant.

As concerns this clone: The CDR3 extends 3 residues past the end of the read, so its final part is completed from the germline J gene. The genes are TRBV5-1 and TRBJ1-1, with D perhaps matching TRBD1 (5 bases). Trimming left V 4 bases short and J 5 bases short, with 12 bases between. The CDR3 covers 13 residues. Germline values: CDR1 SGHRS, CDR2 YFSETQ. The covered CDR3 bases are TGCGCCAGCAGCCAGGGAGACGGGACTGAA. It specifies CASSQGDGTE. The full-length CDR3 reads as CASSQGDGTEAFF.

This chain's CDR3 is CASRGLAVGELFF. CDR3 DNA (partial): TGTGCCAGCCGGGGACTAGCGGTCGGGGAG. J is TRBJ2-2 and V is TRBV2, with 11 positions matching TRBD2. Read sequence stops 3 residues before the CDR3 end, and the germline J gene provides the missing end. V gave up 8 bases and J gave up 7 bases; unmatched junction bases: 3. Germline V gene sequence: CDR1 SNHLY, CDR2 FYNNEI. The CDR3 sequence is 13 residues long. Looking up the rest from reference TRBV2 and TRBJ2-2 gives the full variable domain: EPEVTQTPSHQVTQMGQEVILRCVPISNHLYFYWYRQILGQKVEFLVSFYNNEISEKSEIFDDQFSVERPDGSNFTLKIRSTKLEDSAMYFCASRGLAVGELFFGEGSRLTVL.

On this clone itself: The observed sequence ends 3 residues before the CDR3 terminus, with the missing tail filled in from the germline J gene. The chain recombines TRBV6-2 or TRBV6-3 with TRBJ1-1; D not certain. The CDR3 spans 13 residues. Per germline, CDR1 MNHEY and CDR2 SVGEGT. CDR3 protein: CASSSQSGLEAFF. The sequenced part of the CDR3 DNA is TGTGCCAGCAGTTCCCAGAGCGGTCTAGAA.

Notes on this clone: The read gets to within 3 residues of the CDR3 end, and the germline J gene fills in the rest. The rearrangement uses TRBV18 and TRBJ2-7, with D uncertain. Per germline, CDR1 KGHSH and CDR2 LQKENI. Trimming took 3 bases from V and 4 from J, leaving 10 bases between them. The CDR3 totals 13 residues. CDR3 sequence: CASSPTSIYEQYF. The CDR3 DNA, read in part, is TGTGCCAGCTCACCGACATCTATTTACGAG. Variable domain in full (rest from reference TRBV18 and TRBJ2-7): NAGVMQNPRHLVRRRGQEARLRCSPMKGHSHVYWYRQLPEEGLKFMVYLQKENIIDESGMPKERFSAEFPKEGPSILRIQQVVRGDSAAYFCASSPTSIYEQYFGPGTRLTVT.

As regards this clone: The DNA ends 3 residues before the CDR3 does, and the rest of the CDR3 is filled in from the germline J gene. V and J are TRBV5-1 and TRBJ1-2; 8 nucleotides agree with TRBD1. V lost 1 base and J lost 4; bases outside the gene matches: 3. Germline CDR1 is SGHRS and CDR2 is YFSETQ. The CDR3 length is 14 residues. The CDR3 protein is CASSLNRGAYGYTF. Partial CDR3 DNA: TGCGCCAGCAGCTTGAACAGGGGGGCCTATGGC.

Details on this clone: The sequenced fragment ends 3 residues before the CDR3 boundary, so the rest is inferred from the germline J gene. The chain links TRBV19 to TRBJ2-7; 8 nucleotides align to TRBD1. V dropped 5 bases and J dropped 4; count of bases not matched to a gene: 7. This CDR3 region has 14 residues. From germline, CDR1 is LNHDA and CDR2 SQIVND (reference sequence). The CDR3 bases that were read are TGTGCCAGTAGTCTTCGGACAGGGCCTTACGAG. Amino acid sequence: CASSLRTGPYE. Given in full, the CDR3 is CASSLRTGPYEQYF.

This clone is labeled medium-sized based on frequency. The read comes to an end 3 residues before the CDR3 does, leaving the germline J gene to fill in the end. The V and J genes are TRBV20-1 and TRBJ1-3; a possible D gene is TRBD1 (5 bases). CDR3 length: 13 amino acids. V gave up 1 base and J gave up 4 bases, with 8 bases separating them. Germline assignment: CDR1 DFQATT and CDR2 SNEGSKA (reference sequence). The part of the CDR3 DNA that was read is TGCAGTGCTAGAGTTGCAGGGGGAAACACC. It is translated as CSARVAGGNT. The CDR3 reads in full as CSARVAGGNTIYF.

On this clone: The read comes to an end 3 residues before the CDR3 does, leaving the germline J gene to fill in the end. The chain couples TRBV20-1 to TRBJ2-7; 7 positions agree with TRBD2. Trimming took 3 bases from V and 5 from J; bases not matched to a gene: 1. The CDR3 sequence is 11 residues long. Germline V gene data show CDR1 as DFQATT and CDR2 as SNEGSKA (reference sequence). The CDR3 is CSARGGDEQYF. Incomplete CDR3 DNA: TGCAGTGCTAGGGGGGGGGACGAG.

A note on this clone: From the germline J gene comes the end of the CDR3, since the read stops 3 residues before it. The genes are TRBV29-1 and TRBJ2-5; 7 bases align to TRBD1. V lost 4 bases to trimming and J lost 5 bases; unmatched junction nucleotides: 10. The germline CDR1 and CDR2 sequences are SQVTM and ANQGSEA. The CDR3 sequence is 14 residues long. CDR3 DNA, as far as it was read: TGCAGCGTTGGCAGGGGGATTATGTCGGAGACC. Translating gives CSVGRGIMSET. The whole CDR3 protein is CSVGRGIMSETQYF. Using reference TRBV29-1 and TRBJ2-5 for the parts outside the CDR3, the full variable domain is SAVISQKPSRDICQRGTSLTIQCQVDSQVTMMFWYRQQPGQSLTLIATANQGSEATYESGFVIDKFPISRPNLTFSTLTVSNMSPEDSSIYLCSVGRGIMSETQYFGPGTRLLVL.

In regard to this clone: The read terminates 3 residues ahead of where the CDR3 ends, so the germline J gene completes it. This chain joins TRBV11-1 and TRBJ1-6, with 7 bases matching TRBD1. Trimming at V came to 5 bases and at J to 5 bases, leaving 6 bases not matched to a gene. CDR1 and CDR2 (germline): SGHAT, FQDESV (reference sequence). This CDR3 comprises 15 residues. CDR3 amino acids: CASSHGTAHNSPLHF. The covered CDR3 bases are TGTGCCAGCAGCCACGGGACAGCCCATAATTCACCC.

The CDR3: CASSPQQGASGQPQHF. The sequenced part of the CDR3 DNA is TGTGCCAGCAGTCCCCAACAGGGGGCTTCAGGTCAGCCC. The chain uses TRBV6-2 or TRBV6-3 and TRBJ1-5; 9 bases align to TRBD1. The CDR3 goes on 3 residues after the read ends, and that part is filled in from the germline J gene. Per germline, CDR1 MNHEY and CDR2 SVGEGT. CDR3 length: 16 residues. The ends lost 5 bases at V and 6 bases at J; junction bases unmatched: 11.

Concerning this clone itself: The CDR3 is cut off 3 residues early in the read; its end comes from the germline J gene. The chain employs TRBV7-9 and TRBJ2-7, with 9 bases lining up with TRBD1. The V segment lost 9 bases and the J segment 4 bases; nucleotides outside the gene matches: 7. CDR3 length equals 13 residues. Germline V CDR1 and CDR2: SEHNR, FQNEAQ (reference sequence). CDR3 DNA, as far as it was read: TGTGCCAGTTCACAGGGGGCAAAGTACGAG. It yields the protein CASSQGAKYE. The CDR3 in its entirety is CASSQGAKYEQYF.

In the case of this clone: The CDR3 end lies 3 residues beyond the end of the read and is filled in from the germline J gene. The chain has TRBV30 and TRBJ1-6; 11 bases are a match to TRBD1. The CDR3 contains 15 residues. J lost 9 bases, V lost 5 bases, and 9 bases had no gene match. Germline V CDR1 and CDR2: GTSNPN, SVGIG (reference sequence). The CDR3: CAWDGTGGEGSPLHF. The sequenced part of the CDR3 DNA is TGTGCCTGGGATGGGACAGGGGGAGAAGGTTCACCC.

Concerning this clone: The read finishes 3 residues shy of the CDR3 end, and the germline J gene is used to complete it. V and J are TRBV18 and TRBJ2-3; TRBD2 matches at 11 bases. The CDR3 sequence is 15 residues long. V was pared by 3 bases and J by 4 bases, with 3 bases of the junction left unmatched. Germline-derived CDR1 and CDR2 are KGHSH and LQKENI. CDR3: CASSPPLAGADTQYF. CDR3 bases read: TGTGCCAGCTCACCCCCACTAGCGGGAGCAGATACG.

With respect to this clone: The read terminates 3 residues before the CDR3 end, so the remaining end is supplied by the germline J gene. This rearrangement joins TRBV2 to TRBJ2-1; 15 nucleotides match TRBD2. The CDR3 has 14 residues. Germline lookup yields CDR1 SNHLY and CDR2 FYNNEI. V trimming: 4 bases; J trimming: 9 bases; junction bases outside the gene matches: 1. The CDR3 bases that were read are TGTGCCAGCAGTGGGACTAGCGGGAGGGGTGAG. Translating it yields CASSGTSGRGE. The CDR3 in its entirety is CASSGTSGRGEQFF.

As regards this clone: The read terminates 3 residues before the CDR3 end, so the remaining end is supplied by the germline J gene. The chain employs TRBV10-1 and TRBJ2-4, with D unresolved. V was cut by 2 bases and J by 3 bases, with 20 bases left in between. The CDR3 sequence is 18 residues long. Looked up from germline, CDR1 is WNHNN and CDR2 is SYGVQD (reference sequence). The CDR3 DNA, read in part, is TGCGCCAGCAGTGAGACCATTTCAGGTGGCCTGGACAAAAACATT. Amino acid sequence: CASSETISGGLDKNI. The whole CDR3 sequence is CASSETISGGLDKNIQYF.

Comments on this clone: The CDR3 end lies 3 residues beyond the end of the read and is filled in from the germline J gene. This rearrangement joins TRBV6-1 to TRBJ1-6; no firm D call. Per the germline V gene, CDR1 is MNHNS and CDR2 is SASEGT. The CDR3 contains 15 residues. V shed 3 bases and J shed 9 bases, with 15 bases lying between them. CDR3 region: CASSEVSGWGSPLHF. CDR3 DNA, as far as it was read: TGTGCCAGCAGTGAGGTCTCGGGGTGGGGTTCACCC.

Points on this clone: The sequence runs out 3 residues before the end of the CDR3; the remainder is reconstructed from the germline J gene. The chain has TRBV2 and TRBJ1-1; D is possibly TRBD1 (5 bases). This CDR3 is 12 amino acids long. Trimming removed 8 bases from V and 5 bases from J, with 12 bases in between. CDR1 SNHLY and CDR2 FYNNEI come from the germline V gene. CDR3 in amino acids: CASGGLSTEAFF. The sequenced CDR3 bases are TGTGCCAGCGGGGGACTGAGTACTGAA.

Comments on this clone: The read is 3 residues too short to cover the CDR3 end, so that end is filled in from the germline J gene. This sequence joins TRBV18 and TRBJ1-5; possible D gene TRBD1, 5 bases. Germline-derived CDR1 and CDR2 are KGHSH and LQKENI. Trimming took off 0 bases at V and 2 bases at J, with 8 bases between the two ends. The CDR3 totals 15 residues. The DNA read from the CDR3 is TGTGCCAGCTCACCACCCGGCAGGGGCAATCAGCCC. Translation gives CASSPPGRGNQP. From start to end, the CDR3 is CASSPPGRGNQPQHF.

By frequency, this clone registers medium-sized. CDR3 amino acids: CSVDNLDRGQTEAFF. The sequenced CDR3 bases are TGCAGCGTTGACAACCTTGACAGGGGGCAAACTGAA. The V and J genes are TRBV29-1 and TRBJ1-1; the match to TRBD1 covers 10 bases. The sequence runs out 3 residues before the end of the CDR3; the remainder is reconstructed from the germline J gene. The junction had 9 bases not matched to a gene; V was cut back by 3 bases and J by 5 bases. CDR3 size: 15 residues. Germline CDR1 and CDR2: SQVTM and ANQGSEA.